This TCR beta chain came from a study of early T cells in non-severe SARS-CoV-2 infection. Study in general: Sequenced bulk RNA came from whole blood that was unsorted, and chains were unpaired. Study findings and constraints: Using VDJdb, the matching emphasized anti-spike CD8 responses while missing private and CD4 specificities.

Researchers attached unique molecular identifiers to individual cDNA molecules. TCRdb re-derived calls from the 5' RACE reads in MiXCR, one entry per CDR3 protein. The sample has about 77,000 distinct CDR3 sequences, roughly 16% seen once. This clonotype was picked up many times. The antigen remains undetermined. This receptor was obtained from an adult who was a healthcare worker with PCR-confirmed SARS-CoV-2 infection or an uninfected control (not recorded which). Material for sequencing was whole blood.

CDR3 DNA sequence: TGTGCCAGCAGTCTAGGGGGTGAGCAGTTCTTC. This encodes CASSLGGEQFF. The genes are TRBV3-1 and TRBJ2-1; D is perhaps TRBD1 (6 bases). Germline V gene sequence: CDR1 LGHDT, CDR2 YNNKEL (reference sequence). CDR3 length: 11 residues. V gave up 6 bases and J gave up 9 bases, with 9 bases separating them.